Following are 5 T cell receptor beta chains from one sample sequenced in a study of human T cells and chemical hapten exposure. TCRdb recomputed calls from the RACE reads with MiXCR, one row per CDR3 protein. The sample contains more than 250,000 distinct CDR3 sequences, over 8% of which appear only once. The time point denotes: pre-sensitization, week 0. Stated treatment: therapeutic diphenylcyclopropenone sensitization with weekly scalp DPC. The material was whole blood, obtained in connection with sensitization to the hapten diphenylcyclopropenone (DPC). The receptors originated from a woman aged 40-49 years with alopecia areata. Some clones in this sample may be carry-over from other donors' samples.

In its sample, this clonotype was seen many times. The chain joins TRBV25-1 to TRBJ2-7; D might be TRBD1 or TRBD2, each matching 5 bases. Trimming removed 4 bases at V and 0 bases at J, with 13 bases between. Germline values: CDR1 MGHDK, CDR2 SYGVNS. The CDR3 runs 15 residues. The CDR3 DNA follows: TGTGCCAGCAGTGCCCCGGGACGGCTCTCCTACGAGCAGTACTTC. This sequence encodes CASSAPGRLSYEQYF.

This clonotype was seen only a few times. The chain links TRBV20-1 to TRBJ2-1; tentatively, D is TRBD2 (5 bases). Trimming stripped 5 bases from V and 4 bases from J, with 12 bases between. Germline CDR1 and CDR2: DFQATT and SNEGSKA (reference sequence). The CDR3 is 13 amino acids. The CDR3 sequence is CSAGPSGYNEQFF. The CDR3 DNA reads TGCAGTGCTGGTCCTTCGGGGTACAATGAGCAGTTCTTC.

This clonotype has more than one count but fewer than ten. The chain employs TRBV6-5 and TRBJ2-6, with TRBD1 as a possible D gene (5 bases). This CDR3 has 14 amino acids. Trimming took off 4 bases at V and 3 bases at J, with 7 bases between the two ends. Germline CDR1 MNHEY, CDR2 SVGAGI. The CDR3 reads CASSSGYGANVLTF. For the CDR3, the DNA is TGTGCCAGCAGTTCAGGGTATGGGGCCAACGTCCTGACTTTC.

This clonotype was recorded a few times. The chain couples TRBV7-2 to TRBJ2-5; D possibly corresponds to TRBD2 (6 bases). The V and J ends lost 3 bases and 4 bases respectively, with 18 bases between them. Germline V gene sequence: CDR1 SGHTA, CDR2 FQGNSA. CDR3 size: 16 residues. DNA of the CDR3: TGTGCCAGCAGCTTCCTCCCGGGAGTCGGTGGAGAGACCCAGTACTTC. Translation gives CASSFLPGVGGETQYF. Full variable domain (outside the CDR3, taken from reference TRBV7-2 and TRBJ2-5): GAGVSQSPSNKVTEKGKDVELRCDPISGHTALYWYRQSLGQGLEFLIYFQGNSAPDKSGLPSDRFSAERTGGSVSTLTIQRTQQEDSAVYLCASSFLPGVGGETQYFGPGTRLLVL.

The rearrangement links TRBV24-1 to TRBJ2-1, with 7 bases that match TRBD2. The V segment lost 3 bases and the J segment 0 bases; nucleotides outside the gene matches: 7. The CDR3 sequence is 17 residues long. Per the germline V gene, CDR1 is KGHDR and CDR2 is SFDVKD. The CDR3 here is CATSDRKRGRSYNEQFF. CDR3 DNA: TGTGCCACCAGTGATCGAAAGCGGGGTCGCTCCTACAATGAGCAGTTCTTC.